Below, 31 T cell receptor beta chains from the same sample are listed, as sequenced in a study of blood T cells in healthy people across ages. A second about 6 to 11 cycle PCR used barcoded and J-beta primers. A single record per CDR3 protein comes from TCRdb applying MiXCR to the 5' RACE reads. The profile shows some 1,500,000 distinct CDR3 sequences, under 55% of them singletons. Sequencing input: blood. The receptor set was obtained from a woman aged 18-29 years in good health.

This chain uses TRBV27 with TRBJ2-5; D might be TRBD1 (6 bases). Near its end, the DNA agrees better with TRBJ2-7, so the J call may be wrong. Germline V CDR1 and CDR2: MNHEY, SMNVEV (reference sequence). This CDR3 is 13 amino acids long. Here the CDR3 reads CASSRIQGSEQYF. CDR3 nucleotide sequence: TGTGCCAGCAGTCGCATACAGGGTAGCGAGCAGTACTTC.

This clonotype was seen more than once but under ten times. The gene calls are TRBV7-9 and TRBJ2-1; perhaps TRBD1 as D (5 bases). The CDR3 has 13 amino acids. Germline values: CDR1 SEHNR, CDR2 FQNEAQ (reference sequence). The V end lost 6 bases, the J end lost 13 bases, and 19 bases lay between the germline ends. For the CDR3, the DNA is TGTGCCAGCAGACAAGACAGTTACGAGACCCAGTTCTTC. Translation gives CASRQDSYETQFF. Looking up the rest from reference TRBV7-9 and TRBJ2-1 gives the full variable domain: DTGVSQNPRHKITKRGQNVTFRCDPISEHNRLYWYRQTLGQGPEFLTYFQNEAQLEKSRLLSDRFSAERPKGSFSTLEIQRTEQGDSAMYLCASRQDSYETQFFGPGTRLTVL.

The CDR3 spells CASSDEARQPQHF. The CDR3 DNA is TGTGCCAGCAGTGACGAGGCACGACAGCCCCAGCATTTT. The chain carries TRBV12-3 or TRBV12-4 and TRBJ1-5, with D uncertain. This CDR3 is built from 13 residues. The V gene lost 5 bases and the J gene lost 7 bases, with 12 bases spanning the gap.

A few counts support this clonotype. The chain recombines TRBV29-1 with TRBJ1-1; D gene unclear. The V gene lost 2 bases and the J gene lost 1 base, with 14 bases spanning the gap. This CDR3 is 15 amino acids long. Germline CDR1 reads SQVTM; CDR2 reads ANQGSEA. This CDR3 reads CSVEHRQTQNTEAFF. In DNA, the CDR3 is TGCAGCGTTGAACACCGCCAGACTCAGAACACTGAAGCTTTCTTT.

The chain recombines TRBV4-2 with TRBJ2-1, with 10 bases matching TRBD2. Trimming at V came to 2 bases and at J to 2 bases, leaving 6 bases not matched to a gene. Germline V lookup: CDR1 LGHNA, CDR2 YNFKEQ. The CDR3 is 17 amino acids. Here the CDR3 reads CASSQLERGGTYNEQFF. The CDR3 DNA sequence: TGTGCCAGCAGCCAACTGGAGCGGGGGGGTACCTACAATGAGCAGTTCTTC.

The genes are TRBV29-1 and TRBJ2-4; TRBD1 is a possible D gene (6 bases). The tail of the sequence fits TRBJ2-7 better, so the J call may be wrong. Germline-derived CDR1 and CDR2 are SQVTM and ANQGSEA. This CDR3 spans 14 amino acids. The CDR3 spells CSVCTGQGHYEQYF. CDR3 nucleotide sequence: TGCAGCGTGTGCACAGGGCAGGGGCACTACGAGCAGTACTTC.

This chain connects TRBV5-1 to TRBJ1-5; 7 bases are a match to TRBD1. The CDR3 is made up of 18 amino acids. With V trimmed by 8 bases and J by 0 bases, 17 bases remained unmatched. Germline V gene data show CDR1 as SGHRS and CDR2 as YFSETQ. Here the CDR3 reads CARPGGRGFCYSNQPQHF. The CDR3 DNA is TGCGCCAGGCCGGGAGGCAGGGGGTTTTGTTATAGCAATCAGCCCCAGCATTTT.

This clonotype was seen only a few times. The genes are TRBV7-6 and TRBJ1-5; 9 bases are shared with TRBD1. Trimming took 5 bases from V and 0 from J; bases not matched to a gene: 11. The CDR3 length is 18 residues. Germline V gene lookup returns CDR1 SGHVS and CDR2 FNYEAQ. The CDR3 reads CASSPVPGQGYSNQPQHF. In DNA, the CDR3 is TGTGCCAGCAGCCCGGTCCCGGGACAGGGTTATAGCAATCAGCCCCAGCATTTT.

The rearrangement links TRBV6-6 to TRBJ1-5; a weak D match, TRBD1 (6 bases). Germline CDR1 MNHNY, CDR2 SVGAGI (reference sequence). Trimming shortened V by 5 bases and J by 3 bases, and 14 bases separated the two germline ends. The CDR3 covers 15 residues. CDR3 protein: CASSNRADDNQPQHF. In DNA, the CDR3 is TGTGCCAGCAGTAACAGGGCTGATGACAATCAGCCCCAGCATTTT.

This chain links TRBV4-1 with TRBJ2-7; no firm D call. V was shortened by 2 bases and J by 6 bases, with 8 bases between the two germline ends. The CDR3 runs 12 residues. Germline V gene data show CDR1 as MGHRA and CDR2 as YSYEKL. DNA for the CDR3: TGCGCCAGCAGCCAAACACGGAGCGAGCAGTACTTC. Residues: CASSQTRSEQYF.

V and J are TRBV12-3 or TRBV12-4 and TRBJ1-1, with D unresolved. With 0 bases removed from V and 6 bases from J, the gap between germline ends came to 8 bases. This CDR3 has 13 amino acids. CDR3 DNA: TGTGCCAGCAGTTTAGCCGGTCGGCCTGAAGCTTTCTTT. This gives the protein CASSLAGRPEAFF.

This clonotype was detected once. The chain joins TRBV24-1 to TRBJ2-1; D perhaps matches TRBD2 (6 bases). The end of the DNA aligns better with TRBJ2-7, so the J call may be wrong. This CDR3 has 17 amino acids. From germline, CDR1 is KGHDR and CDR2 SFDVKD. CDR3 sequence (DNA): TGTGCCACCAGTGATCCAGTAGCGGATAACTCCTACAATGAGCAGTACTTC. This translates into CATSDPVADNSYNEQYF.

This clonotype was seen only a few times. The chain couples TRBV20-1 to TRBJ2-7; 10 bases are a match to TRBD1. Germline CDR1 DFQATT, CDR2 SNEGSKA (reference sequence). Trimming cost V 6 bases and J 3 bases; bases outside gene matches: 8. The CDR3 sequence is 14 residues long. CDR3 protein: CSAPSGQGIYEQYF. CDR3 DNA sequence: TGCAGTGCACCTTCGGGACAGGGGATCTACGAGCAGTACTTC.

This clonotype was seen more than once but under ten times. V gene TRBV20-1 combines with J gene TRBJ2-3, with D possibly being TRBD1 (6 bases). V was clipped by 6 bases and J by 1 base, with 17 bases between them. The CDR3 spans 15 residues. Per germline, CDR1 DFQATT and CDR2 SNEGSKA (reference sequence). The CDR3 DNA follows: TGCAGTGCAGTCCCGCACAGGGAGCGCACAGATACGCAGTATTTT. It encodes CSAVPHRERTDTQYF.

This clonotype was observed a handful of times. The chain employs TRBV13 and TRBJ2-1; no clear D gene. Germline V gene data show CDR1 as PRHDT and CDR2 as FYEKMQ (reference sequence). The CDR3 contains 15 residues. V was clipped by 1 base and J by 6 bases, with 13 bases between them. Here the CDR3 reads CASSLAAVNGNEQFF. The CDR3, as DNA: TGTGCCAGCAGCTTAGCCGCAGTGAACGGCAATGAGCAGTTCTTC. The complete variable domain, with remaining parts taken from reference TRBV13 and TRBJ2-1, reads AAGVIQSPRHLIKEKRETATLKCYPIPRHDTVYWYQQGPGQDPQFLISFYEKMQSDKGSIPDRFSAQQFSDYHSELNMSSLELGDSALYFCASSLAAVNGNEQFFGPGTRLTVL.

This clonotype was seen more than once but under ten times. CDR3 nucleotide sequence: TGTGCCACCAGTCAGGGGTCCACAGATACGCAGTATTTT. Translation gives CATSQGSTDTQYF. The chain recombines TRBV24-1 with TRBJ2-3; TRBD1 might be the D (6 bases). V was pared by 6 bases and J by 2 bases, with 8 bases between. CDR1 KGHDR and CDR2 SFDVKD come from the germline V gene. The CDR3 contains 13 residues.

The chain is built from TRBV30 and TRBJ2-7; 9 nucleotides align to TRBD1. The CDR3 consists of 15 residues. V dropped 4 bases and J dropped 5; count of bases not matched to a gene: 12. Germline values: CDR1 GTSNPN, CDR2 SVGIG (reference sequence). CDR3 in DNA: TGTGCCTGGAAGCATCCGGGACAGGGTGCCCACGAGCAGTACTTC. Its protein product is CAWKHPGQGAHEQYF.

In its sample, this clonotype was seen once. The V call is TRBV5-6, the J call TRBJ1-2, with TRBD1 identical over 8 bases. V trimming: 3 bases; J trimming: 3 bases; junction bases outside the gene matches: 4. Germline assignment: CDR1 SGHDT and CDR2 YYEEEE. The CDR3 runs to 14 residues. CDR3 coding DNA: TGTGCCAGCAGCTGGGGACAGGAAGACTATGGCTACACCTTC. Amino acids: CASSWGQEDYGYTF. Complete variable domain (other parts from reference TRBV5-6 and TRBJ1-2): DAGVTQSPTHLIKTRGQQVTLRCSPKSGHDTVSWYQQALGQGPQFIFQYYEEEERQRGNFPDRFSGHQFPNYSSELNVNALLLGDSALYLCASSWGQEDYGYTFGSGTRLTVV.

The chain employs TRBV12-5 and TRBJ2-5, with D perhaps assigned TRBD1 or TRBD2 (5 bases each). The CDR3 runs 15 residues. Looked up from germline, CDR1 is LGHNT and CDR2 is FRNRAP. V shed 0 bases and J shed 7 bases, with 15 bases lying between them. The CDR3 DNA is TGTGCTAGTGGTTTGGTCTCCTCGAAGAGGGGGACCCAGTACTTC. Amino acids: CASGLVSSKRGTQYF.

This clonotype was seen many times. This CDR3 reads CAISEAGTEPNIQYF. In nucleotides, the CDR3 is TGTGCCATCAGTGAGGCCGGGACAGAGCCAAACATTCAGTACTTC. V is TRBV10-3 and J is TRBJ2-4; 7 nucleotides agree with TRBD1. This CDR3 comprises 15 residues. The V gene end was trimmed by 2 bases and the J gene end by 6 bases; junction bases not matched to a gene: 7. CDR1 is ENHRY and CDR2 is SYGVKD in the germline V gene.

V usage is TRBV7-8 and J usage is TRBJ1-2; no clear D. The V and J ends lost 5 bases and 2 bases respectively, with 12 bases between them. This CDR3 has 14 residues. Germline lookup yields CDR1 SGHVS and CDR2 FQNEAQ. CDR3 protein: CASSIGPGNYGYTF. CDR3 in DNA: TGTGCCAGCAGCATCGGACCGGGGAACTATGGCTACACCTTC.

This clonotype was counted between two and nine times. The chain employs TRBV4-2 and TRBJ2-4, with unresolved D. The J call may be wrong; the DNA end is better matched by TRBJ2-7. The CDR3 extends over 14 amino acids. CDR1 and CDR2 (germline): LGHNA, YNFKEQ. The CDR3 DNA reads as TGTGCCAGCAGCCAAGAACAAGGGCGACACGAGCAGTACTTC. Translating gives CASSQEQGRHEQYF.

Only a few counts were recorded for this clonotype. The chain recombines TRBV10-3 with TRBJ2-3; possible D gene TRBD2, 5 bases. The germline V gene has CDR1 ENHRY and CDR2 SYGVKD. V gave up 1 base and J gave up 2 bases, with 10 bases separating them. The CDR3 contains 15 residues. The CDR3, as DNA: TGTGCCATCAGTGAGTTCGGACTGACCACAGATACGCAGTATTTT. As protein: CAISEFGLTTDTQYF.

In its sample, this clonotype was seen a few times. The chain couples TRBV6-2 or TRBV6-3 to TRBJ1-2; no clear D. Trimming took off 2 bases at V and 3 bases at J, with 7 bases between the two ends. Germline V gene sequence: CDR1 MNHEY, CDR2 SVGEGT. CDR3 length: 13 residues. As DNA, the CDR3 is TGTGCCAGCAGTTACGAGCCAGACTATGGCTACACCTTC. Translation gives CASSYEPDYGYTF.

The CDR3 spells CASSQGLAGLDIQYF. As DNA, the CDR3 is TGTGCCAGCAGCCAGGGACTGGCGGGACTGGACATTCAGTACTTC. The chain has TRBV11-1 and TRBJ2-5; tentative D call: TRBD2 (6 bases). The end of the DNA aligns better with TRBJ2-4, so the J call may be wrong. CDR1 and CDR2 (germline): SGHAT, FQDESV (reference sequence). The CDR3 length is 15 residues.

The chain links TRBV19 to TRBJ2-7, with D possibly matching TRBD1 (5 bases). The CDR3 runs to 13 residues. Germline assignment: CDR1 LNHDA and CDR2 SQIVND (reference sequence). V was trimmed by 6 bases and J by 1 base, leaving 10 bases between them. The CDR3 coding sequence is TGTGCCAGTAGCTGGACACATTCCTACGAGCAGTACTTC. Translated, it gives CASSWTHSYEQYF.

The chain recombines TRBV4-1 with TRBJ1-5; D is perhaps TRBD1 (5 bases). CDR1 and CDR2 from the germline V gene are MGHRA and YSYEKL. The germline V and J ends were trimmed by 1 base and 3 bases, with 16 bases remaining between them. This CDR3 is built from 17 residues. The CDR3 DNA follows: TGCGCCAGCAGCCAAGCAAGGGGCAGGGTTCCCAATCAGCCCCAGCATTTT. Its protein is CASSQARGRVPNQPQHF.

The chain joins TRBV10-3 to TRBJ2-5, with D possibly being TRBD1 or TRBD2 (5 bases each). The end of the DNA aligns better with TRBJ2-7, so the J call may be wrong. This CDR3 contains 12 residues. Germline V gene lookup returns CDR1 ENHRY and CDR2 SYGVKD. CDR3 sequence: CAISTGTNEQYF. The CDR3 bases are TGTGCCATCAGTACCGGGACGAACGAGCAGTACTTC.

V is TRBV4-3 and J is TRBJ2-7; 8 nucleotides agree with TRBD1. The CDR3 has 15 amino acids. Trimming at V came to 1 base and at J to 3 bases, leaving 5 bases not matched to a gene. In germline, CDR1 is LGHNA, CDR2 YSLEER. The DNA of the CDR3 is TGCGCCAGCAGCCAAGCGGGACAGGAGAACTACGAGCAGTACTTC. Translation gives CASSQAGQENYEQYF.

This clonotype has just a few counts. The V and J genes are TRBV7-9 and TRBJ2-5; 7 bases are shared with TRBD1. The CDR3 has 16 amino acids. V shed 5 bases, J shed 1 base, and the junction held 10 bases outside the gene matches. Looked up from germline, CDR1 is SEHNR and CDR2 is FQNEAQ (reference sequence). CDR3 sequence: CASSQLVDRPQETQYF. The DNA of the CDR3 is TGTGCCAGCAGCCAACTAGTGGACAGGCCCCAAGAGACCCAGTACTTC.

This clonotype turned up a few times. The chain employs TRBV4-1 and TRBJ2-3; 8 bases fit TRBD1. The CDR3 totals 17 residues. Trimming removed 0 bases from V and 0 bases from J; junction bases left unmatched: 5. Germline assignment: CDR1 MGHRA and CDR2 YSYEKL. The CDR3 coding sequence is TGCGCCAGCAGCCAAGATCATCGACAGGGGAGCACAGATACGCAGTATTTT. This sequence encodes CASSQDHRQGSTDTQYF.